This entry lists 27 T cell receptor beta chains sequenced from one sample in a study of regulatory T cells in long-lasting Graves disease. The time point is: newly diagnosed GD, antithyroid drugs for less than 3 months. PBMC-extracted RNA yielded the TCR library. Construction of the TCR beta libraries employed iRepertoire HTBI primers in conjunction with Arm-PCR of CDR3 regions. TCRdb re-derived calls from the multiplex PCR reads in MiXCR, one entry per CDR3 protein. The sample contains roughly 510,000 distinct CDR3 sequences, about 15% of which appear only once. These same data were also listed under a study on T cells in Graves' hyperthyroidism and ophthalmopathy.

This specimen was peripheral blood mononuclear cells (PBMCs), taken at new diagnosis, from a patient treated with antithyroid drugs. Every receptor here comes from a man aged 18 to 30 with Graves disease.

V is TRBV2 and J is TRBJ1-5; D gene unclear. Trimming stripped 3 bases from V and 4 bases from J, with 16 bases between. The CDR3 loop spans 16 amino acids. Germline assignment: CDR1 SNHLY and CDR2 FYNNEI. This CDR3 is CASSDGASSVNQPQHF. The CDR3 region has the DNA TGTGCCAGCAGTGATGGCGCCTCTTCCGTTAATCAGCCCCAGCATTTT.

This chain joins TRBV20-1 and TRBJ1-3, with 8 bases lining up with TRBD1. The J segment lost 4 bases and the V segment lost 3 bases, leaving 5 bases of the junction unmatched. The CDR3 sequence is 14 residues long. Per germline, CDR1 DFQATT and CDR2 SNEGSKA (reference sequence). Here the CDR3 reads CSASRGQGGNTIYF. CDR3 nucleotide sequence: TGCAGTGCTAGCCGAGGACAGGGAGGAAACACCATATATTTT.

This clonotype was found many times. The CDR3 DNA reads as TGCGCCAGCAGTGAGTCTCCGGGACGGAATGAGCAGTTCTTC. Translated, it gives CASSESPGRNEQFF. The chain combines TRBV10-1 with TRBJ2-1; D tentatively reads TRBD1 or TRBD2 (5 bases each). There are 14 residues in the CDR3. The V gene's germline CDR1 is WNHNN and CDR2 SYGVQD (reference sequence). Trimming removed 0 bases at V and 7 bases at J, with 10 bases between.

This clonotype was counted between two and nine times. The chain carries TRBV5-5 and TRBJ1-1; the D gene is possibly TRBD1 (5 bases). The CDR3 loop spans 13 amino acids. In germline, CDR1 is SGHKS, CDR2 YYEKEE (reference sequence). The germline V and J ends were trimmed by 2 bases and 3 bases, with 8 bases remaining between them. CDR3 sequence: CASSFARDTEAFF. CDR3 in DNA: TGTGCCAGCAGCTTCGCCAGGGACACTGAAGCTTTCTTT. Full variable domain (outside the CDR3, taken from reference TRBV5-5 and TRBJ1-1): DAGVTQSPTHLIKTRGQQVTLRCSPISGHKSVSWYQQVLGQGPQFIFQYYEKEERGRGNFPDRFSARQFPNYSSELNVNALLLGDSALYLCASSFARDTEAFFGQGTRLTVV.

This clonotype has ten or more counts. The chain couples TRBV28 to TRBJ2-3; 8 bases agree with TRBD1. J gave up 4 bases and V 10 bases, and 13 bases lay outside the gene matches. The CDR3 spans 15 residues. The germline V gene encodes CDR1 MDHEN and CDR2 SYDVKM. CDR3 residues: CATRGPDRPSDTQYF. Here the CDR3 DNA reads TGTGCCACCAGGGGGCCCGACAGACCGTCAGATACGCAGTATTTT.

This clonotype was detected only a few times. One junction end does not reproduce the germline sequence, and a read error may be involved. This sequence joins TRBV20-1 and TRBJ2-3; 8 positions match TRBD2. CDR3 length equals 17 residues. Germline V CDR1 and CDR2: DFQATT, SNEGSKA (reference sequence). The CDR3 here is CSARGPGGREVTGTQYF. CDR3 DNA: TGCAGTGCTAGAGGGCCCGGAGGGCGGGAGGTCACAGGTACGCAGTATTTT.

This clonotype was recorded many times. The chain recombines TRBV6-1 with TRBJ2-5; possible D gene TRBD2, 6 bases. Germline V gene lookup returns CDR1 MNHNS and CDR2 SASEGT. The germline V and J ends were trimmed by 7 bases and 1 base, with 10 bases remaining between them. This CDR3 has 13 amino acids. The chain's CDR3 is CASIPAGQETQYF. DNA of the CDR3: TGTGCCAGCATTCCAGCGGGCCAAGAGACCCAGTACTTC.

This clonotype appeared many times. The V gene is TRBV30, the J gene TRBJ2-5, with 10 positions matching TRBD1. The germline gives CDR1 GTSNPN, CDR2 SVGIG (reference sequence). With 0 bases clipped from V and 5 bases from J, the junction kept 6 bases outside the gene matches. This CDR3 is 15 amino acids long. The CDR3 DNA reads as TGTGCCTGGAGTGTAGGGACAGGGGCGTGGGAGACCCAGTACTTC. Its translation: CAWSVGTGAWETQYF. The complete variable domain, with remaining parts taken from reference TRBV30 and TRBJ2-5, reads SQTIHQWPATLVQPVGSPLSLECTVEGTSNPNLYWYRQAAGRGLQLLFYSVGIGQISSEVPQNLSASRPQDRQFILSSKKLLLSDSGFYLCAWSVGTGAWETQYFGPGTRLLVL.

There are many counts of this clonotype. The J gene is TRBJ1-4, the V gene TRBV7-3; TRBD1 is a possible D gene (5 bases). Trimming took off 2 bases at V and 11 bases at J, with 12 bases between the two ends. The CDR3 runs 13 residues. Germline lookup yields CDR1 SGHTA and CDR2 FQGTGA. The CDR3 DNA is TGTGCCAGCAGCTTAGCCCAGGGAGACAAACTGTTTTTT. Translating gives CASSLAQGDKLFF.

This chain joins TRBV9 and TRBJ2-7, with D maybe TRBD2 (6 bases). CDR1 and CDR2 (germline): SGDLS, YYNGEE. The V gene lost 6 bases and the J gene lost 6 bases, with 19 bases spanning the gap. The CDR3 runs 14 residues. CDR3 protein: CASKGSGAGGEQYF. In nucleotides, the CDR3 is TGTGCCAGCAAAGGGTCCGGGGCCGGGGGCGAGCAGTACTTC.

Only a few counts were recorded for this clonotype. The V gene is TRBV13, the J gene TRBJ2-3; D remains ambiguous. Germline V CDR1 and CDR2: PRHDT, FYEKMQ (reference sequence). This CDR3 comprises 13 residues. V was shortened by 6 bases and J by 4 bases, with 11 bases between the two germline ends. CDR3 DNA sequence: TGTGCCAGCAGTAAGAGTGGAGCAGATACGCAGTATTTT. The encoded protein is CASSKSGADTQYF. The full variable domain, with the rest looked up from reference TRBV13 and TRBJ2-3, is AAGVIQSPRHLIKEKRETATLKCYPIPRHDTVYWYQQGPGQDPQFLISFYEKMQSDKGSIPDRFSAQQFSDYHSELNMSSLELGDSALYFCASSKSGADTQYFGPGTRLTVL.

The chain joins TRBV20-1 to TRBJ2-3, with 7 bases identical to TRBD2. Losses at the gene ends were 5 bases for V and 1 base for J; bases not matched to a gene: 9. This CDR3 has 15 amino acids. Germline V gene lookup returns CDR1 DFQATT and CDR2 SNEGSKA (reference sequence). The CDR3 is CSAAGPSGGTDTQYF. The DNA of the CDR3 is TGCAGTGCTGCAGGCCCCAGCGGGGGCACAGATACGCAGTATTTT.

For this clonotype: This likely came from a read error, as a far larger clone is one base away. The V and J genes are TRBV7-2 and TRBJ2-1; D ambiguous. CDR1 and CDR2 (germline): SGHTA, FQGNSA. This CDR3 contains 14 residues. The chain's CDR3 is CASSPLQLNNGQFF. In DNA form, the CDR3 reads TGTGCCAGCAGCCCACTTCAACTGAACAATGGGCAGTTCTTC. Supplemented by reference TRBV7-2 and TRBJ2-1, the full variable domain reads GAGVSQSPSNKVTEKGKDVELRCDPISGHTALYWYRQSLGQGLEFLIYFQGNSAPDKSGLPSDRFSAERTGGSVSTLTIQRTQQEDSAVYLCASSPLQLNNGQFFGPGTRLTVL.

Only a few counts were recorded for this clonotype. Sequence at one end of the junction differs from germline and may be a read error. V usage is TRBV29-1 and J usage is TRBJ2-1; no clear D gene. Matching the DNA end better, TRBJ2-5 makes the J call doubtful. The germline gives CDR1 SQVTM, CDR2 ANQGSEA. This CDR3 comprises 11 residues. The CDR3 sequence is CSLKHHETQYF. Here the CDR3 DNA reads TGCAGCTTGAAACACCACGAGACCCAGTACTTC.

This clonotype has ten or more counts. V is TRBV2 and J is TRBJ2-1; no firm D call. The V and J ends lost 5 bases and 7 bases respectively, with 9 bases between them. This CDR3 region has 12 residues. Germline CDR1 reads SNHLY; CDR2 reads FYNNEI. DNA for the CDR3: TGTGCCAGCAGTTACGATGTAAATGAGCAGTTCTTC. Translation gives CASSYDVNEQFF. The complete variable domain, with remaining parts taken from reference TRBV2 and TRBJ2-1, reads EPEVTQTPSHQVTQMGQEVILRCVPISNHLYFYWYRQILGQKVEFLVSFYNNEISEKSEIFDDQFSVERPDGSNFTLKIRSTKLEDSAMYFCASSYDVNEQFFGPGTRLTVL.

This clonotype was found many times. The CDR3 protein is CSVTWGGYTEAFF. For the CDR3, the DNA is TGCAGCGTTACCTGGGGGGGCTACACTGAAGCTTTCTTT. The chain is built from TRBV29-1 and TRBJ1-1; the D gene is possibly TRBD1 (6 bases). Per germline, CDR1 SQVTM and CDR2 ANQGSEA. V was clipped by 5 bases and J by 3 bases, with 13 bases between them. The CDR3 sequence is 13 residues long.

There are many counts of this clonotype. This chain links TRBV7-2 with TRBJ2-7; 8 bases are a match to TRBD1. CDR3 length: 15 amino acids. Germline CDR1 SGHTA, CDR2 FQGNSA. V lost 4 bases and J lost 7; bases outside the gene matches: 12. The CDR3 reads CASSWGTGSPREQYF. The CDR3 nucleotides are TGTGCCAGCAGCTGGGGGACAGGATCGCCTAGAGAGCAGTACTTC.

In its sample, this clonotype was seen a few times. The chain employs TRBV20-1 and TRBJ2-5, with TRBD2 matching over 7 bases. The germline V gene has CDR1 DFQATT and CDR2 SNEGSKA (reference sequence). The junction had 7 bases not matched to a gene; V was cut back by 2 bases and J by 4 bases. The CDR3 extends over 14 amino acids. CDR3 bases: TGCAGTGCTAGACCCGGGACTATTGCAGAGACCCAGTACTTC. Protein product: CSARPGTIAETQYF.

This clonotype was seen a handful of times. The chain recombines TRBV11-3 with TRBJ2-1; perhaps D is TRBD1 or TRBD2 (6 bases each). Germline CDR1 reads SGHNT; CDR2 reads YENEEA. This CDR3 has 16 amino acids. Trimming took 2 bases from V and 0 from J, leaving 11 bases between them. For the CDR3, the DNA is TGTGCCAGCAGCTTAAGTGCGGGACACTCCTACAATGAGCAGTTCTTC. It translates to CASSLSAGHSYNEQFF.

This clonotype was seen repeatedly, ten times or more. V gene TRBV20-1 combines with J gene TRBJ2-5; 8 bases are shared with TRBD2. The J segment lost 5 bases and the V segment lost 6 bases, leaving 11 bases of the junction unmatched. The CDR3 has 14 residues. The V gene's germline CDR1 is DFQATT and CDR2 SNEGSKA (reference sequence). The CDR3 reads CSASSGRVEETQYF. DNA of the CDR3: TGCAGTGCCAGCAGCGGGAGAGTCGAGGAGACCCAGTACTTC.

The gene calls are TRBV20-1 and TRBJ2-5; unclear D gene. Germline assignment: CDR1 DFQATT and CDR2 SNEGSKA (reference sequence). The CDR3 is made up of 10 amino acids. Deletions cut 4 bases from V and 2 bases from J, with 2 bases between. The DNA for the CDR3 is TGCAGTGCTACTCAAGAGACCCAGTACTTC. This translates into CSATQETQYF.

The chain joins TRBV5-1 to TRBJ1-2; TRBD1 is a possible D gene (6 bases). The length of the CDR3 is 18 residues. The V gene's germline CDR1 is SGHRS and CDR2 YFSETQ. The ends were cut back, 0 bases at V and 7 bases at J, with 25 bases in the middle. CDR3 region: CASSLEGGSGPLASGYTF. The CDR3 DNA follows: TGCGCCAGCAGCTTGGAGGGGGGGTCAGGGCCCCTCGCGAGTGGCTACACCTTC.

This clonotype was detected ten times or more. The rearrangement links TRBV7-2 to TRBJ2-1; D not certain. V was pared by 1 base and J by 2 bases, with 12 bases between. The CDR3 runs to 16 residues. Germline values: CDR1 SGHTA, CDR2 FQGNSA. The chain's CDR3 is CASSLEWVGPYNEQFF. The CDR3 DNA is TGTGCCAGCAGCTTAGAATGGGTCGGGCCCTACAATGAGCAGTTCTTC. Full variable domain (rest looked up from reference TRBV7-2 and TRBJ2-1): GAGVSQSPSNKVTEKGKDVELRCDPISGHTALYWYRQSLGQGLEFLIYFQGNSAPDKSGLPSDRFSAERTGGSVSTLTIQRTQQEDSAVYLCASSLEWVGPYNEQFFGPGTRLTVL.

This clonotype has a count of ten or more. The chain recombines TRBV28 with TRBJ2-3, with D perhaps TRBD1 (5 bases). The CDR3 totals 15 residues. The germline V gene encodes CDR1 MDHEN and CDR2 SYDVKM. The V end was cut by 0 bases, the J end by 2 bases, with 9 bases between. The CDR3 loop is CASSLWLGATDTQYF. Here the CDR3 DNA reads TGTGCCAGCAGTTTATGGTTAGGGGCCACAGATACGCAGTATTTT.

This clonotype was observed many times. The chain has TRBV12-3 or TRBV12-4 and TRBJ2-1; D is perhaps TRBD2 (6 bases). V lost 5 bases, J lost 5 bases, and 19 bases lay in between. This CDR3 is built from 16 residues. The CDR3 region is CASSATPGTYNNEQFF. CDR3 sequence (DNA): TGTGCCAGCAGTGCCACCCCTGGGACTTACAACAATGAGCAGTTCTTC.

The V gene is TRBV6-1, the J gene TRBJ2-2, with TRBD2 identical over 14 bases. There are 20 residues in the CDR3. J lost 4 bases, V lost 6 bases, and 16 bases had no gene match. Germline V gives CDR1 MNHNS, CDR2 SASEGT. The CDR3 here is CASSLVAGTSGSGVTGELFF. In DNA, the CDR3 is TGTGCCAGCAGCCTAGTGGCTGGGACTAGCGGGAGTGGGGTCACCGGGGAGCTGTTTTTT.

The V and J genes are TRBV6-4 and TRBJ2-1; 8 nucleotides align to TRBD2. The V gene's germline CDR1 is MRHNA and CDR2 SNTAGT. The CDR3 has 15 amino acids. V was clipped by 3 bases and J by 7 bases; unmatched bases: 8. Here the CDR3 reads CASSEPGRAWNEQFF. CDR3 DNA sequence: TGTGCCAGCAGTGAGCCCGGGAGGGCCTGGAATGAGCAGTTCTTC.